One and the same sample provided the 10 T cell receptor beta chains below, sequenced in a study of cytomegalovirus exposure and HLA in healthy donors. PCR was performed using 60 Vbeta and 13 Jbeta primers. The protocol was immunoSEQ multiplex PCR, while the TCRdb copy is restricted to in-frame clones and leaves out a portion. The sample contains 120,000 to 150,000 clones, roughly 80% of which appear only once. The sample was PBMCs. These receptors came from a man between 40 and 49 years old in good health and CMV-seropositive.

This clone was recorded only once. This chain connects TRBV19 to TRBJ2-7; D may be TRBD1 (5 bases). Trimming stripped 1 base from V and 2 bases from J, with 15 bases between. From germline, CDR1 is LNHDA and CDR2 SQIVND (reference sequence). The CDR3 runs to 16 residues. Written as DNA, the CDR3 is TGTGCCAGTAGTATAGCCCCGACTGGGGCCCCCTACGAGCAGTACTTC. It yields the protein CASSIAPTGAPYEQYF. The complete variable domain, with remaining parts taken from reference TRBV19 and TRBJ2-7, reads DGGITQSPKYLFRKEGQNVTLSCEQNLNHDAMYWYRQDPGQGLRLIYYSQIVNDFQKGDIAEGYSVSREKKESFPLTVTSAQKNPTAFYLCASSIAPTGAPYEQYFGPGTRLTVT.

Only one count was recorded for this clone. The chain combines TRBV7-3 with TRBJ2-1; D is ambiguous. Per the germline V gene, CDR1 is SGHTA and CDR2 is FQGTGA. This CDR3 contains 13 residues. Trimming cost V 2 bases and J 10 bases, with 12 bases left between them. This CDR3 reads CASSLGQHREQFF. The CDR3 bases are TGTGCCAGCAGCTTAGGGCAGCATAGGGAGCAGTTCTTC.

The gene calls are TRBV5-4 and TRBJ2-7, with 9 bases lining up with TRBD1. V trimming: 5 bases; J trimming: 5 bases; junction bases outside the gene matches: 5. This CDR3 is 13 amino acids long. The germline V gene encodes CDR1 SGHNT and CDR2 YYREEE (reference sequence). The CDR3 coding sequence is TGTGCCAGCAGAGCGGGACAGGGCGACGAGCAGTACTTC. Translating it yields CASRAGQGDEQYF. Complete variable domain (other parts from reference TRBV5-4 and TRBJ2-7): ETGVTQSPTHLIKTRGQQVTLRCSSQSGHNTVSWYQQALGQGPQFIFQYYREEENGRGNFPPRFSGLQFPNYSSELNVNALELDDSALYLCASRAGQGDEQYFGPGTRLTVT.

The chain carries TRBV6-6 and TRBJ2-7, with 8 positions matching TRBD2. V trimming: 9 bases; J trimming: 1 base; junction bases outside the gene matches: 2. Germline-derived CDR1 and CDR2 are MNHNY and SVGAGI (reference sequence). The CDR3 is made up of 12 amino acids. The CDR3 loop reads CASSGDSYEQYF. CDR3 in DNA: TGTGCCAGTAGCGGGGATTCCTACGAGCAGTACTTC.

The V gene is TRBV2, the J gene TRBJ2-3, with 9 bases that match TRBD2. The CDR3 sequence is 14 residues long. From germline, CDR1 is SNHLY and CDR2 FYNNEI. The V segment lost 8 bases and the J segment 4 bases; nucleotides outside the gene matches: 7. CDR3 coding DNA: TGTGCCAGCCGGGCTAGCGGGACGGCAGATACGCAGTATTTT. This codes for CASRASGTADTQYF.

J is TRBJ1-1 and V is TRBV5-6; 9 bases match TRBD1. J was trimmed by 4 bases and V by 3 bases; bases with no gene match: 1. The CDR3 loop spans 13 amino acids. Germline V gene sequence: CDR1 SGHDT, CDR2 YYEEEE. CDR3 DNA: TGTGCCAGCAGCTGGGGACAGGGCACTGAAGCTTTCTTT. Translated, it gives CASSWGQGTEAFF.

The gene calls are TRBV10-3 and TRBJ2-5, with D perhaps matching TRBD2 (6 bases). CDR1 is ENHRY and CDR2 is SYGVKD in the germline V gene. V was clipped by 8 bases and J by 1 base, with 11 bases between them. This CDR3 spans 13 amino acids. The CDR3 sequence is CAIGTGVQETQYF. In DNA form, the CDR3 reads TGTGCCATCGGGACGGGGGTCCAAGAGACCCAGTACTTC.

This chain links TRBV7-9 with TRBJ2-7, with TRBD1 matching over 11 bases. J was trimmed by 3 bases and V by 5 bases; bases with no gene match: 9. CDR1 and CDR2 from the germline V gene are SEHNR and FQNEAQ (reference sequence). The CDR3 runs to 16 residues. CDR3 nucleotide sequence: TGTGCCAGCAGCCCGTCCGGGACAGGGGGGCTCTACGAGCAGTACTTC. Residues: CASSPSGTGGLYEQYF.

CDR3 bases: TGTGCCAGCAGTGTAGGACAGGTTTACGAGCAGTACTTC. It encodes CASSVGQVYEQYF. V gene TRBV2 combines with J gene TRBJ2-7; TRBD1 aligns across 7 bases. Germline V gives CDR1 SNHLY, CDR2 FYNNEI. Germline trimming cut 4 bases from V and 4 bases from J; bases unmatched to any gene: 4. The CDR3 covers 13 residues.

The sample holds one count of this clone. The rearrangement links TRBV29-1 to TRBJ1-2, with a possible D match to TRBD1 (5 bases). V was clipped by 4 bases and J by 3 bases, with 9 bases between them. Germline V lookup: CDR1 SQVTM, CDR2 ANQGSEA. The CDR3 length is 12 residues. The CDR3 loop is CSVADRDYGYTF. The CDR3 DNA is TGCAGCGTTGCCGACAGAGACTATGGCTACACCTTC.